This entry features one T cell receptor (beta chain) sequence. The data were obtained in a study of blood T cell repertoires in COVID-19. Study in general: Nucleic acid was either cDNA or gDNA, and it came from T cells, B-cell-depleted T cells, or PBMCs.

Source study methods: How many nucleated cells were present was estimated from reference gene primer amplification. The method was immunoSEQ multiplex PCR; TCRdb's version includes in-frame clones alone and lacks a portion of them. D and trimming come from the DNA, and the V and J calls and clone size come from that table. The sample carries tens of thousands of clones, about 89% recorded once. The germline gives CDR1 ENHRY, CDR2 SYGVKD. V was clipped by 2 bases and J by 3 bases, with 9 bases between them. There are 14 residues in the CDR3. The sample comprised peripheral blood. The receptor's source is a woman aged 55-69 years with active COVID-19. The rearrangement joins TRBV10-3 to TRBJ2-3; D is perhaps TRBD1 (5 bases). The CDR3 sequence is CAISEGQGTDTQYF. CDR3 DNA sequence: TGTGCCATCAGTGAGGGGCAGGGAACAGATACGCAGTATTTT.